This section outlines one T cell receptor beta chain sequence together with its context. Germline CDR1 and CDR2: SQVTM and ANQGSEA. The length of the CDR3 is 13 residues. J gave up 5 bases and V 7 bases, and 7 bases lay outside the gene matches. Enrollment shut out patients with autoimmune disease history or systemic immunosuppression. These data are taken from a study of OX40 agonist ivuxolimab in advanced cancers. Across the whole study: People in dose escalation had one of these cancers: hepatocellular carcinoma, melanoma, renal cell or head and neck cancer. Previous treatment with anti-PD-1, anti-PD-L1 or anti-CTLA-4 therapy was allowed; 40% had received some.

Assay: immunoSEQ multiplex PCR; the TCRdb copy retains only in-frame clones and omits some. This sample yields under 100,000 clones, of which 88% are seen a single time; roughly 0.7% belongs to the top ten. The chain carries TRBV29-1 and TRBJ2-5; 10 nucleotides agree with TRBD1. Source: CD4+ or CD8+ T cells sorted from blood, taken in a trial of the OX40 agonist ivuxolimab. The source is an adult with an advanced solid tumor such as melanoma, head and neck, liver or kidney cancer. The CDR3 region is CSARQGAGETQYF. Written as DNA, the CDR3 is TGCAGCGCTCGACAGGGGGCGGGGGAGACCCAGTACTTC.